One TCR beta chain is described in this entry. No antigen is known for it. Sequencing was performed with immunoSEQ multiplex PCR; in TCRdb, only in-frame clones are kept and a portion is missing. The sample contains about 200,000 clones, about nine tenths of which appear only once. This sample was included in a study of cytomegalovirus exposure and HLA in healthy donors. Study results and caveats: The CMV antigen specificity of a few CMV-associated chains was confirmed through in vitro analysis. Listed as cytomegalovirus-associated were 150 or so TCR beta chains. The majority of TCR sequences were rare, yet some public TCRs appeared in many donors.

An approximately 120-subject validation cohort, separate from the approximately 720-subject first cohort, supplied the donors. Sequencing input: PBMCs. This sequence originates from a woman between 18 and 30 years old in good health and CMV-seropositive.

Here the CDR3 DNA reads TGTGCCAGCAGTTCCCGGACAGGGTACAATGAGCAGTTCTTC. This translates into CASSSRTGYNEQFF. This chain links TRBV6-5 with TRBJ2-1; 8 bases map to TRBD1. Germline V gives CDR1 MNHEY, CDR2 SVGAGI. CDR3 length equals 14 residues. V shed 4 bases, J shed 4 bases, and the junction held 3 bases outside the gene matches.